This TCR beta chain was recorded in a study of blood T cell repertoires in COVID-19. Original methodology: Nucleated cell number was recorded as an estimate derived from reference gene primer amplification. Libraries were prepared by immunoSEQ multiplex PCR; TCRdb keeps only in-frame clonotypes and omits some of them. V and J calls and clone size are copied from that table; D and trimming were computed from the DNA. The sample lists about 210,000 clones, 75% to 90% seen once, with about 5.6% in the top ten. It was during active infection that Seattle patients were enrolled and then longitudinally followed. CDR1 and CDR2 (germline): SGHAT, FQNNGV. There are 15 residues in the CDR3. V was clipped by 3 bases and J by 4 bases, with 16 bases between them.

The sequencing sample was made of peripheral blood. The chain joins TRBV11-2 to TRBJ2-7; maybe TRBD2 (6 bases). The sequence came from a woman aged 70-85 years with COVID-19, enrolled during active disease. The CDR3 nucleotides read TGTGCCAGCAGCTTCCTCGGGGGTCCCCAGTACGAGCAGTACTTC. As protein: CASSFLGGPQYEQYF.